These 5 T cell receptor beta chains originate from one sample sequenced in a study of cytomegalovirus exposure and HLA in healthy donors. It was with 60 Vbeta and 13 Jbeta primers that the PCR ran. The data were produced by immunoSEQ multiplex PCR, yet TCRdb's version contains in-frame clones alone and is incomplete. The sample comprises some 150,000 clones, over 65% of which are singletons, and about 0.8% rests with the top ten. The source material was PBMCs. These receptors were obtained from a female donor in good health and CMV-seronegative.

The genes are TRBV6-6 and TRBJ1-4, with 8 bases identical to TRBD1. This CDR3 is 14 amino acids long. Germline trimming cut 8 bases from V and 8 bases from J; bases unmatched to any gene: 10. Germline loops: CDR1 MNHNY, CDR2 SVGAGI (reference sequence). The CDR3 coding sequence is TGTGCCAGCTCAGGGGGCGCTGGGGTAGAAAAACTGTTTTTT. Translating it yields CASSGGAGVEKLFF.

This chain connects TRBV5-1 to TRBJ1-1; D possibly corresponds to TRBD1 (5 bases). The V end was cut by 3 bases, the J end by 1 base, with 16 bases between. This CDR3 contains 16 residues. Germline V gene lookup returns CDR1 SGHRS and CDR2 YFSETQ. This chain's CDR3 is CASSYFGLDTNTEAFF. The CDR3 DNA reads as TGCGCCAGCAGCTACTTCGGTTTGGACACGAACACTGAAGCTTTCTTT.

The rearrangement uses TRBV7-2 and TRBJ2-2; TRBD2 aligns across 14 bases. V gave up 6 bases and J gave up 6 bases; unmatched junction bases: 3. This CDR3 has 15 residues. CDR1 and CDR2 from the germline V gene are SGHTA and FQGNSA. This chain's CDR3 is CASSQGLAGAGELFF. The CDR3 DNA reads as TGTGCCAGCAGTCAGGGACTAGCGGGGGCCGGGGAGCTGTTTTTT.

The V and J genes are TRBV7-8 and TRBJ1-3; no reliable D call. CDR1 and CDR2 (germline): SGHVS, FQNEAQ. Trimming removed 1 base from V and 4 bases from J, with 8 bases in between. The CDR3 length is 14 residues. The CDR3 coding sequence is TGTGCCAGCAGCTTAGAAACAGTGGGAAACACCATATATTTT. Translated, it gives CASSLETVGNTIYF. The whole variable domain, filled in from reference TRBV7-8 and TRBJ1-3, reads GAGVSQSPRYKVAKRGQDVALRCDPISGHVSLFWYQQALGQGPEFLTYFQNEAQLDKSGLPSDRFFAERPEGSVSTLKIQRTQQEDSAVYLCASSLETVGNTIYFGEGSWLTVV.

The chain employs TRBV19 and TRBJ1-5, with TRBD1 identical over 9 bases. CDR3 length equals 15 residues. Looked up from germline, CDR1 is LNHDA and CDR2 is SQIVND (reference sequence). V lost 4 bases to trimming and J lost 6 bases; unmatched junction nucleotides: 7. CDR3 loop: CASSSTGGLGQPQHF. The CDR3 DNA reads TGTGCCAGTAGTAGCACAGGGGGCCTGGGTCAGCCCCAGCATTTT.